What follows are 15 T cell receptor beta chains derived from one specimen sequenced in a study of radiotherapy plus CTLA-4 blockade in lung cancer. Generated by immunoSEQ multiplex PCR, the TCRdb table keeps only in-frame clones and is missing some. The table shows about 50,000 clones, with 84% occurring only once. Sequencing used peripheral blood, obtained from a patient treated with radiotherapy plus ipilimumab. The receptors derive from a human donor with non-small cell lung cancer whose response to radiotherapy plus ipilimumab could not be evaluated.

This chain connects TRBV18 to TRBJ2-3; 7 positions agree with TRBD1. The V and J ends lost 3 bases and 1 base, in that order; junction bases with no gene match: 4. The CDR3 is made up of 15 amino acids. Germline lookup yields CDR1 KGHSH and CDR2 LQKENI. The CDR3 DNA is TGTGCCAGCTCACCCAGACAGGGTGGCACAGATACGCAGTATTTT. It is translated as CASSPRQGGTDTQYF.

V is TRBV7-2 and J is TRBJ1-1; D gene uncertain. Trimming took off 3 bases at V and 8 bases at J, with 19 bases between the two ends. Germline CDR1 SGHTA, CDR2 FQGNSA. The CDR3 extends over 15 amino acids. As DNA, the CDR3 is TGTGCCAGCAGCTTCCCCCGGTTGGGCACTCAAGAAGCTTTCTTT. This sequence encodes CASSFPRLGTQEAFF.

This chain joins TRBV5-1 and TRBJ2-2, with 8 bases lining up with TRBD1. The CDR3 sequence is 16 residues long. Germline lookup yields CDR1 SGHRS and CDR2 YFSETQ. V was pared by 0 bases and J by 1 base, with 2 bases of the junction left unmatched. CDR3 loop: CASSLGDRGNTGELFF. The CDR3 DNA reads as TGCGCCAGCAGCTTGGGCGACAGGGGGAACACCGGGGAGCTGTTTTTT.

V usage is TRBV4-3 and J usage is TRBJ2-1; 10 positions match TRBD2. The germline V gene encodes CDR1 LGHNA and CDR2 YSLEER. The CDR3 spans 17 residues. Unmatched junction bases numbered 11, after V lost 3 bases and J lost 6 bases. The chain's CDR3 is CASSHLWTSGNSNEQFF. In DNA, the CDR3 is TGCGCCAGCAGCCATCTCTGGACTAGCGGAAATTCCAATGAGCAGTTCTTC.

V is TRBV27 and J is TRBJ1-2; possible D gene TRBD1, 5 bases. The V and J ends lost 1 base and 6 bases respectively, with 12 bases between them. Per germline, CDR1 MNHEY and CDR2 SMNVEV (reference sequence). This CDR3 is 14 amino acids long. CDR3 amino acids: CASSLLGDFHGYTF. CDR3 nucleotide sequence: TGTGCCAGCAGTTTATTGGGGGACTTCCATGGCTACACCTTC.

V usage is TRBV2 and J usage is TRBJ2-5; the D gene is possibly TRBD2 (7 bases). TRBJ2-7 matches the DNA end more closely, so the J call is doubtful. Looked up from germline, CDR1 is SNHLY and CDR2 is FYNNEI. The CDR3 is 12 residues long. The CDR3, as DNA: TGTGCCAGCAGAAGGGGGGGCTACGAGCAGTACTTC. Amino acid sequence: CASRRGGYEQYF.

The V gene is TRBV25-1, the J gene TRBJ1-4; perhaps TRBD1 as D (5 bases). The CDR3 loop spans 15 amino acids. Trimming shortened V by 2 bases and J by 7 bases, and 14 bases separated the two germline ends. Germline values: CDR1 MGHDK, CDR2 SYGVNS. The CDR3 reads CASSEGLADSEKLFF. CDR3 in DNA: TGTGCCAGCAGTGAAGGATTGGCAGACAGTGAAAAACTGTTTTTT.

The V call is TRBV2, the J call TRBJ1-1; D is uncertain. This CDR3 is built from 13 residues. With 6 bases removed from V and 1 base from J, the gap between germline ends came to 9 bases. Germline V gene lookup returns CDR1 SNHLY and CDR2 FYNNEI. CDR3 protein: CASRDSGNTEAFF. CDR3 sequence (DNA): TGTGCCAGCAGAGATTCGGGGAACACTGAAGCTTTCTTT.

The genes are TRBV5-4 and TRBJ1-1; 7 nucleotides align to TRBD1. The trim removed 4 bases at V and 1 base at J, leaving 7 bases unmatched. This CDR3 spans 15 amino acids. Looked up from germline, CDR1 is SGHNT and CDR2 is YYREEE (reference sequence). The CDR3 sequence: CASSLARGANTEAFF. CDR3 coding DNA: TGTGCCAGCAGCCTGGCCAGGGGGGCGAACACTGAAGCTTTCTTT.

The V gene is TRBV27, the J gene TRBJ2-1, with no clear D. Trimming cost V 5 bases and J 0 bases, with 8 bases left between them. Germline lookup yields CDR1 MNHEY and CDR2 SMNVEV (reference sequence). The CDR3 is made up of 14 amino acids. CDR3 DNA: TGTGCCAGCAGTAAAGCGAGCTCCTACAATGAGCAGTTCTTC. Protein: CASSKASSYNEQFF.

The chain couples TRBV13 to TRBJ2-1; D remains ambiguous. The CDR3 length is 14 residues. V lost 4 bases, J lost 6 bases, and 13 bases lay in between. Germline V lookup: CDR1 PRHDT, CDR2 FYEKMQ (reference sequence). The CDR3 DNA reads TGTGCCAGCAGCTCGAGAGCTAGGATCAATGAGCAGTTCTTC. Translated: CASSSRARINEQFF. Based on the CDR3 plus reference TRBV13 and TRBJ2-1, the full variable domain is AAGVIQSPRHLIKEKRETATLKCYPIPRHDTVYWYQQGPGQDPQFLISFYEKMQSDKGSIPDRFSAQQFSDYHSELNMSSLELGDSALYFCASSSRARINEQFFGPGTRLTVL.

The chain combines TRBV6-6 with TRBJ1-2; D is unresolved. The V gene's germline CDR1 is MNHNY and CDR2 SVGAGI (reference sequence). The length of the CDR3 is 14 residues. V was clipped by 5 bases and J by 2 bases, with 12 bases between them. CDR3 sequence reads: CASSAGSRNYGYTF. The CDR3 DNA follows: TGTGCCAGCAGTGCCGGGTCTCGCAACTATGGCTACACCTTC.

This clone has only a few counts. This chain connects TRBV7-9 to TRBJ2-7, with D possibly TRBD1 on 5 matching bases. The CDR3 is made up of 13 amino acids. The germline V gene has CDR1 SEHNR and CDR2 FQNEAQ (reference sequence). Trimming left V 3 bases short and J 5 bases short, with 11 bases between. The CDR3 sequence: CASSFRGTHEQYF. The CDR3 coding sequence is TGTGCCAGCAGCTTTAGGGGTACCCACGAGCAGTACTTC. The entire variable domain, with the rest obtained from reference TRBV7-9 and TRBJ2-7, is as follows: DTGVSQNPRHKITKRGQNVTFRCDPISEHNRLYWYRQTLGQGPEFLTYFQNEAQLEKSRLLSDRFSAERPKGSFSTLEIQRTEQGDSAMYLCASSFRGTHEQYFGPGTRLTVT.

The rearrangement links TRBV9 to TRBJ1-2, with 8 bases aligning to TRBD1. This CDR3 has 14 residues. Germline V gives CDR1 SGDLS, CDR2 YYNGEE. With 4 bases clipped from V and 5 bases from J, the junction kept 7 bases outside the gene matches. The CDR3 here is CASSSLGTGYGYTF. The CDR3 nucleotides read TGTGCCAGCAGCTCCCTGGGGACAGGATATGGCTACACCTTC.

The V gene is TRBV28, the J gene TRBJ2-7, with TRBD1 matching over 9 bases. Germline V gene data show CDR1 as MDHEN and CDR2 as SYDVKM. The ends lost 2 bases at V and 4 bases at J; junction bases unmatched: 3. The CDR3 sequence is 14 residues long. In nucleotides, the CDR3 is TGTGCCAGCAGTTTAGACAGGGGGGGATACGAGCAGTACTTC. This sequence encodes CASSLDRGGYEQYF.